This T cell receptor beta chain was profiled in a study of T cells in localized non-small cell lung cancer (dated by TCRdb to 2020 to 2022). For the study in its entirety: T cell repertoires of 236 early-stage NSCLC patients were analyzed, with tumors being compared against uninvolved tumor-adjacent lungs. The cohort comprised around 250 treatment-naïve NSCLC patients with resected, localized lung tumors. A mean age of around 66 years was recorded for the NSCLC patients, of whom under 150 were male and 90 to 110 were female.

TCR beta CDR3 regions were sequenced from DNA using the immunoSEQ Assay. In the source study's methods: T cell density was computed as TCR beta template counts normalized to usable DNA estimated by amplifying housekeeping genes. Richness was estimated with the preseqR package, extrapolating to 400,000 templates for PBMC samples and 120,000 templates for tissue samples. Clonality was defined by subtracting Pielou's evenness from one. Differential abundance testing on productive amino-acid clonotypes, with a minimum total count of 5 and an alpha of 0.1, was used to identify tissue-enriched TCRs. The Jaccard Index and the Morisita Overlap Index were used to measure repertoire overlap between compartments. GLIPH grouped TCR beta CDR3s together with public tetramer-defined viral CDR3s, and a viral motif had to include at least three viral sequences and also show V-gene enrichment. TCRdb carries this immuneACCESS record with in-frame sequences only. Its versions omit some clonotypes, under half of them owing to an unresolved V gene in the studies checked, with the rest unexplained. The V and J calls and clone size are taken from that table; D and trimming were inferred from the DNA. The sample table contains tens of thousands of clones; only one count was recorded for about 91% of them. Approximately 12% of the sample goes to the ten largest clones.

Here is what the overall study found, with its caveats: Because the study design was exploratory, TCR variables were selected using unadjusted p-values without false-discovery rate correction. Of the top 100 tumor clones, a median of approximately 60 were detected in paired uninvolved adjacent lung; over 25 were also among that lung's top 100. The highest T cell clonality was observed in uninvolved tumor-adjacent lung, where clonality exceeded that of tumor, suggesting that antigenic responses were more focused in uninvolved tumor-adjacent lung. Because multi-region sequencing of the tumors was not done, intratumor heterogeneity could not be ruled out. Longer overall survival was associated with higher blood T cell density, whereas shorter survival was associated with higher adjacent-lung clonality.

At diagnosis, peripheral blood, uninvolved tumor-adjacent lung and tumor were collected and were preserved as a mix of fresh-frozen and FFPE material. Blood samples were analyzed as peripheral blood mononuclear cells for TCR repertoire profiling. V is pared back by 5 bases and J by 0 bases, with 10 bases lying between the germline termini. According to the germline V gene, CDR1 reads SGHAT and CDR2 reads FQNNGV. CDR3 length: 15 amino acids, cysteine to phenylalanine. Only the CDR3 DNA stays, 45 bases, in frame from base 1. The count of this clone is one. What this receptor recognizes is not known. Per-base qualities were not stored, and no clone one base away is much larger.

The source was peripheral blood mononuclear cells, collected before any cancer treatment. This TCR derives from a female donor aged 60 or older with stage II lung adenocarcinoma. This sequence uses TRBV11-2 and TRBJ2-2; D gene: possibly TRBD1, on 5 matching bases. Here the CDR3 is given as CASSRGRANTGELFF. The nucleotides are TGTGCCAGCAGCAGGGGCAGGGCGAACACCGGGGAGCTGTTTTTT.